The 27 T cell receptor beta chains given below trace back to one sample, sequenced in a study of cytomegalovirus exposure and HLA in healthy donors. Primers: 60 Vbeta forward and 13 Jbeta reverse. Some clones are missing from TCRdb's copy, which holds only in-frame ones; the method was immunoSEQ multiplex PCR. The data contain about 100,000 clones, about 80% of them singletons. Sequences were obtained from PBMCs. The receptor set was obtained from a woman in her thirties or forties in good health and CMV-seronegative.

J is TRBJ2-2 and V is TRBV28; 7 positions match TRBD2. The CDR3 runs to 15 residues. Looked up from germline, CDR1 is MDHEN and CDR2 is SYDVKM. With 6 bases clipped from V and 9 bases from J, the junction kept 13 bases outside the gene matches. CDR3 region: CASSPGTGGYRELFF. CDR3 sequence (DNA): TGTGCCAGCAGCCCTGGGACGGGGGGTTACCGGGAGCTGTTTTTT.

CDR3 region: CASSPGLAREQYF. In DNA form, the CDR3 reads TGTGCCAGCAGCCCGGGACTAGCTCGCGAGCAGTACTTC. This chain joins TRBV7-2 and TRBJ2-7; 9 nucleotides match TRBD2. Germline loops: CDR1 SGHTA, CDR2 FQGNSA. The CDR3 has 13 residues. The V and J ends lost 5 bases and 6 bases, in that order; junction bases with no gene match: 5.

The chain recombines TRBV4-3 with TRBJ2-3; D gene ambiguous. This CDR3 is 17 amino acids long. Trimming removed 0 bases from V and 0 bases from J, with 13 bases in between. Per germline, CDR1 LGHNA and CDR2 YSLEER. The DNA for the CDR3 is TGCGCCAGCAGCCAAGACGCGGCTATGGCTAGCACAGATACGCAGTATTTT. This codes for CASSQDAAMASTDTQYF.

V gene TRBV28 combines with J gene TRBJ2-1, with 7 bases lining up with TRBD1. V shed 3 bases and J 8 bases; nucleotides not matched to a gene: 7. Germline V gene data show CDR1 as MDHEN and CDR2 as SYDVKM. The CDR3 sequence is 14 residues long. The chain's CDR3 is CASSLQTGDHEQFF. For the CDR3, the DNA is TGTGCCAGCAGTTTGCAAACAGGGGACCATGAGCAGTTCTTC.

This chain connects TRBV15 to TRBJ2-7; no definite D call. V lost 3 bases to trimming and J lost 2 bases, with 5 bases between them. The CDR3 is 12 amino acids. Germline CDR1 LNHNV, CDR2 YYDKDF (reference sequence). CDR3 nucleotides: TGTGCCACCAGCAGTAACACCTACGAGCAGTACTTC. Protein: CATSSNTYEQYF.

A word on this clone: The junction differs from germline at one of its ends, possibly a read error. The rearrangement uses TRBV7-9 and TRBJ1-1; D is uncertain. CDR1 and CDR2 from the germline V gene are SEHNR and FQNEAQ (reference sequence). The CDR3 is made up of 12 amino acids. As DNA, the CDR3 is TGTTCCAGCAGCTTAGCTCAAACTGAAGCTTTCTTT. Its translation: CSSSLAQTEAFF.

This clone was observed a few times. The junction does not match germline at one end; this may be a read error. The chain combines TRBV19 with TRBJ1-1, with D perhaps TRBD1 (5 bases). The germline V gene has CDR1 LNHDA and CDR2 SQIVND (reference sequence). This CDR3 region has 13 residues. The CDR3 loop reads CATSIGGFTEAFF. In DNA, the CDR3 is TGTGCCACTAGTATTGGGGGGTTCACTGAAGCTTTCTTT.

V usage is TRBV25-1 and J usage is TRBJ2-6; possible D gene TRBD2, 5 bases. CDR3 length equals 17 residues. Trimming shortened V by 0 bases and J by 1 base, and 10 bases separated the two germline ends. The germline CDR1 and CDR2 sequences are MGHDK and SYGVNS. The CDR3 region is CASSEYDPGSGANVLTF. The CDR3 bases are TGTGCCAGCAGTGAATACGACCCGGGGTCTGGGGCCAACGTCCTGACTTTC.

This chain joins TRBV10-1 and TRBJ1-1; tentative D call: TRBD1 (5 bases). Trimming took 6 bases from V and 0 from J, leaving 20 bases between them. CDR1 and CDR2 from the germline V gene are WNHNN and SYGVQD (reference sequence). This CDR3 is 17 amino acids long. This CDR3 is CASRSLRGGGMNTEAFF. Written as DNA, the CDR3 is TGCGCCAGCAGGTCTCTCCGGGGTGGGGGGATGAACACTGAAGCTTTCTTT.

The chain has TRBV29-1 and TRBJ1-2; 7 bases match TRBD1. The germline V gene encodes CDR1 SQVTM and CDR2 ANQGSEA. V lost 3 bases, J lost 0 bases, and 4 bases stayed unmatched. This CDR3 is built from 14 residues. CDR3 in DNA: TGCAGCGTTGACTTCAGGGGGGCTAACTATGGCTACACCTTC. Residues: CSVDFRGANYGYTF.

A note on this clone: One end of the junction fails to match germline, which may point to a read error. The chain is built from TRBV6-5 and TRBJ2-7, with D possibly TRBD1 on 6 matching bases. The CDR3 has 14 amino acids. The V gene's germline CDR1 is MNHEY and CDR2 SVGAGI. The CDR3 DNA sequence: TGTGCCAGCACCCAGGGGTCTGATCTCTACAAGCAGTACTTC. Translation gives CASTQGSDLYKQYF.

This clone was observed a handful of times. CDR3 sequence reads: CASRRRENTEAFF. CDR3 DNA sequence: TGTGCCAGCAGGCGGCGGGAGAACACTGAAGCTTTCTTT. The V gene is TRBV7-3, the J gene TRBJ1-1; no clear D. The CDR3 is made up of 13 amino acids. Trimming stripped 6 bases from V and 1 base from J, with 9 bases between. CDR1 is SGHTA and CDR2 is FQGTGA in the germline V gene.

CDR3 in DNA: TGTGCCAGCAGTGTGACTAGCGGCTACGAGCAGTACTTC. Amino acid sequence: CASSVTSGYEQYF. The J gene is TRBJ2-7, the V gene TRBV27; 9 nucleotides agree with TRBD2. Per the germline V gene, CDR1 is MNHEY and CDR2 is SMNVEV (reference sequence). V trimming: 5 bases; J trimming: 3 bases; junction bases outside the gene matches: 2. The CDR3 covers 13 residues.

This chain joins TRBV15 and TRBJ1-1; 9 bases fit TRBD1. Germline values: CDR1 LNHNV, CDR2 YYDKDF (reference sequence). The junction had 11 bases not matched to a gene; V was cut back by 4 bases and J by 8 bases. This CDR3 has 15 amino acids. CDR3 sequence reads: CATSTPGDRVGEAFF. CDR3 DNA: TGTGCCACCAGCACCCCTGGGGACAGGGTAGGCGAAGCTTTCTTT.

About this clone: One end of the junction does not line up with germline, which may come from a read error. The chain is built from TRBV7-9 and TRBJ2-5; 9 positions match TRBD2. CDR3 length: 18 residues. CDR1 and CDR2 (germline): SEHNR, FQNEAQ (reference sequence). CDR3: CSSSSQGGGGRARETQYF. The CDR3 nucleotides read TGTTCCAGCAGCTCCCAAGGCGGGGGCGGGAGGGCTAGAGAGACCCAGTACTTC. Supplemented by reference TRBV7-9 and TRBJ2-5, the full variable domain reads DTGVSQNPRHKITKRGQNVTFRCDPISEHNRLYWYRQTLGQGPEFLTYFQNEAQLEKSRLLSDRFSAERPKGSFSTLEIQRTEQGDSAMYLCSSSSQGGGGRARETQYFGPGTRLLVL.

V usage is TRBV29-1 and J usage is TRBJ2-2; the match to TRBD1 covers 10 bases. The CDR3 contains 17 residues. Looked up from germline, CDR1 is SQVTM and CDR2 is ANQGSEA. V lost 7 bases to trimming and J lost 0 bases; unmatched junction nucleotides: 11. The CDR3 nucleotides are TGCAGCGCCGTGGGACAGGGGATGGATACGAACACCGGGGAGCTGTTTTTT. It translates to CSAVGQGMDTNTGELFF.

This clone was seen once. The rearrangement uses TRBV9 and TRBJ2-1, with TRBD2 as a possible D gene (6 bases). Per the germline V gene, CDR1 is SGDLS and CDR2 is YYNGEE. There are 15 residues in the CDR3. V dropped 1 base and J dropped 7 bases, with 15 bases sitting between them. CDR3 DNA sequence: TGTGCCAGCAGCGTATTAGACTTCCGGGGGAATGAGCAGTTCTTC. Translation gives CASSVLDFRGNEQFF. The full variable domain, its missing parts supplied by reference TRBV9 and TRBJ2-1, is DSGVTQTPKHLITATGQRVTLRCSPRSGDLSVYWYQQSLDQGLQFLIQYYNGEERAKGNILERFSAQQFPDLHSELNLSSLELGDSALYFCASSVLDFRGNEQFFGPGTRLTVL.

J is TRBJ1-5 and V is TRBV4-3; D not certain. The CDR3 loop spans 14 amino acids. Germline V gene data show CDR1 as LGHNA and CDR2 as YSLEER. V gave up 0 bases and J gave up 3 bases, with 6 bases separating them. The CDR3 DNA is TGCGCCAGCAGCCAAGATTGGGCCAATCAGCCCCAGCATTTT. It translates to CASSQDWANQPQHF.

This clone was detected only a few times. This chain connects TRBV15 to TRBJ1-1; 9 nucleotides align to TRBD1. The germline gives CDR1 LNHNV, CDR2 YYDKDF (reference sequence). The ends lost 8 bases at V and 5 bases at J; junction bases unmatched: 9. There are 14 residues in the CDR3. The CDR3, as DNA: TGTGCCACCGCTGGACAGGGGTTGTTGACTGAAGCTTTCTTT. Translation: CATAGQGLLTEAFF. The full variable domain, its missing parts supplied by reference TRBV15 and TRBJ1-1, is DAMVIQNPRYQVTQFGKPVTLSCSQTLNHNVMYWYQQKSSQAPKLLFHYYDKDFNNEADTPDNFQSRRPNTSFCFLDIRSPGLGDTAMYLCATAGQGLLTEAFFGQGTRLTVV.

This chain connects TRBV7-9 to TRBJ2-7; 8 bases agree with TRBD2. Per the germline V gene, CDR1 is SEHNR and CDR2 is FQNEAQ (reference sequence). The CDR3 consists of 17 residues. The V gene end was trimmed by 7 bases and the J gene end by 2 bases; junction bases not matched to a gene: 16. CDR3 DNA: TGTGCCAGCAACCCAGTTGAAGCGGGAGAGGGCACCTACGAGCAGTACTTC. Its protein product is CASNPVEAGEGTYEQYF.

The rearrangement joins TRBV28 to TRBJ1-1; D is unclear. V gave up 3 bases and J gave up 5 bases, with 10 bases separating them. This CDR3 is built from 13 residues. Germline V gene data show CDR1 as MDHEN and CDR2 as SYDVKM. Here the CDR3 DNA reads TGTGCCAGCAGTTTTTTAAGTGAGACTGAAGCTTTCTTT. Its translation is CASSFLSETEAFF. Combining the CDR3 with reference TRBV28 and TRBJ1-1 gives the whole variable domain DVKVTQSSRYLVKRTGEKVFLECVQDMDHENMFWYRQDPGLGLRLIYFSYDVKMKEKGDIPEGYSVSREKKERFSLILESASTNQTSMYLCASSFLSETEAFFGQGTRLTVV.

The chain links TRBV4-3 to TRBJ2-7, with 12 bases fitting TRBD1. Germline V lookup: CDR1 LGHNA, CDR2 YSLEER. V was pared by 4 bases and J by 5 bases, with 6 bases of the junction left unmatched. The CDR3 spans 15 residues. The chain's CDR3 is CASSLRDRGLHEQYF. CDR3 DNA sequence: TGCGCCAGCAGCCTCCGGGACAGGGGGCTCCACGAGCAGTACTTC.

This clone appeared a few times. This chain connects TRBV4-2 to TRBJ2-5; tentative D call: TRBD1 (6 bases). V was trimmed by 0 bases and J by 5 bases, leaving 13 bases between them. CDR3 length: 15 residues. CDR1 is LGHNA and CDR2 is YNFKEQ in the germline V gene. The CDR3 spells CASSQDPGALETQYF. The CDR3 bases are TGTGCCAGCAGCCAAGATCCAGGGGCTCTGGAGACCCAGTACTTC.

The CDR3 spells CASSYKLAGVPETQYF. Written as DNA, the CDR3 is TGTGCCAGCAGTTACAAACTAGCGGGAGTACCAGAGACCCAGTACTTC. This chain connects TRBV6-6 to TRBJ2-5, with 11 bases matching TRBD2. Germline V gene data show CDR1 as MNHNY and CDR2 as SVGAGI (reference sequence). The CDR3 spans 16 residues. Trimming cost V 2 bases and J 4 bases; bases outside gene matches: 6.

This chain connects TRBV6-1 to TRBJ2-1; 16 nucleotides agree with TRBD2. Germline V CDR1 and CDR2: MNHNS, SASEGT. V trimming: 4 bases; J trimming: 8 bases; junction bases outside the gene matches: 2. CDR3 length: 15 amino acids. The CDR3 reads CASSGGLAGGDEQFF. Here the CDR3 DNA reads TGTGCCAGCAGTGGGGGACTAGCGGGAGGGGATGAGCAGTTCTTC.

This clone has more than one count but fewer than ten. The genes are TRBV10-3 and TRBJ2-5; TRBD1 agrees at 8 bases. CDR1 and CDR2 (germline): ENHRY, SYGVKD. With 6 bases clipped from V and 4 bases from J, the junction kept 4 bases outside the gene matches. This CDR3 spans 13 amino acids. For the CDR3, the DNA is TGTGCCATCAGAACAGGGGGGTCAGAGACCCAGTACTTC. This gives the protein CAIRTGGSETQYF.

The chain links TRBV5-4 to TRBJ2-5, with 8 bases that match TRBD2. The V and J ends lost 2 bases and 4 bases, in that order; junction bases with no gene match: 7. Germline loops: CDR1 SGHNT, CDR2 YYREEE (reference sequence). The CDR3 is 15 residues long. CDR3 sequence: CASSFSGRGAETQYF. DNA of the CDR3: TGTGCCAGCAGCTTTTCCGGGAGGGGGGCAGAGACCCAGTACTTC.